The clone carrying this T cell receptor (beta chain) was detected a few times. No antigen is known for it. The gene names here belong to mouse. The missing CDR3 end, 1 residue past where the read stops, is filled in from the germline J gene. These data are taken from a study of tissue T cells after allogeneic stem cell transplantation. Study-level findings and limits: Tissue-detected TCR repertoire was only partly captured by blood and spleen T cells.

As for time point: mouse harvest day 14 after allogeneic transplant. Mouse grafts combined 10^7 T-cell-depleted bone marrow cells with 10^6 splenic CD5+ T cells. B6 (H2b) cells into BALB/c (H2d) mice; tissues taken at day 7 or 14. The CDR3 length is 14 residues. Germline CDR1 NNHDY, CDR2 SYVADS. V was clipped by 2 bases and J by 7 bases; unmatched bases: 4. TCRbeta CDR3 was sequenced at survey depth with template counts. The data were produced by immunoSEQ multiplex PCR, yet TCRdb's version contains in-frame clones alone and is incomplete. This table holds some 1,500 clones, approximately 48% found once.

J is TRBJ2-1 and V is TRBV13-3; TRBD1 matches at 9 bases. The sequenced sample consisted of spleen. This sequence originates from a female BALB/c mouse given C57BL/6 T cells with graft-versus-host disease after an allogeneic hematopoietic cell transplant. CDR3 sequence: CASSERDRVAEQFF. The DNA read from the CDR3 is TGTGCCAGCAGTGAAAGGGACAGGGTCGCTGAGCAGTTC.